The present T cell receptor beta chain was sequenced within a study of regulatory T cells in long-lasting Graves disease. This clonotype was counted ten times or more. Time point of the sample: newly diagnosed GD, antithyroid drugs for less than 3 months. Scientists built the TCR library using RNA that was extracted from PBMCs. Unmatched junction bases numbered 15, after V lost 3 bases and J lost 4 bases. The CDR3 sequence is 18 residues long. Germline assignment: CDR1 MDHEN and CDR2 SYDVKM. Construction of TCR beta libraries relied on iRepertoire HTBI primers and on Arm-PCR targeting CDR3 regions. TCRdb re-called the multiplex PCR reads through MiXCR, storing one row per CDR3 protein. Counted here are 400,000 to 500,000 distinct CDR3 sequences, 14% occurring once; the ten biggest clones make up approximately 17%. These records were also assigned to another study, of T cells in Graves' hyperthyroidism and ophthalmopathy. That publication notes: A first-round RT-PCR of the TCR CDR3 used the HTBI primer set.

The chain combines TRBV28 with TRBJ2-7, with 10 bases aligning to TRBD2. The clonotype originates from a woman aged 50 to 60 with Graves disease. The material was peripheral blood mononuclear cells (PBMCs), obtained at new diagnosis, from a patient treated with antithyroid drugs. In nucleotides, the CDR3 is TGTGCCAGCAGTTTTAACGGTTGGTCTAGCGGGAGTACGTACGAGCAGTACTTC. It codes for CASSFNGWSSGSTYEQYF.